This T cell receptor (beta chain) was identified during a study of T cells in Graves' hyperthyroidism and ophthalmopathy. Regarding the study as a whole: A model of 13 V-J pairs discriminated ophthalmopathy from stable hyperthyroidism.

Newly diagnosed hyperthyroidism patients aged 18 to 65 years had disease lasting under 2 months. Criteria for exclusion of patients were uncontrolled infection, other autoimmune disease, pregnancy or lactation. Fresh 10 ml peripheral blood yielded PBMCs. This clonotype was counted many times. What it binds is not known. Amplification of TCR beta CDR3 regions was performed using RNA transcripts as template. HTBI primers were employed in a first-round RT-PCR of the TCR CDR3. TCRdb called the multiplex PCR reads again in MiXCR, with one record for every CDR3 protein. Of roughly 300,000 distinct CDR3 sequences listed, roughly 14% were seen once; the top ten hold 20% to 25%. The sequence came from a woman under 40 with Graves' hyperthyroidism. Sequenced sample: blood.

The CDR3, as DNA: TGTGCCAGCAGCCCTACCGGGACTAGCGGGAGGACTGGAGAGACCCAGTACTTC. Amino acid sequence: CASSPTGTSGRTGETQYF. The chain combines TRBV7-9 with TRBJ2-5; TRBD2 aligns across 15 bases. After removal of 5 bases from V and 4 bases from J, the junction contained 11 bases not matched to a gene. The CDR3 has 18 amino acids. From germline, CDR1 is SEHNR and CDR2 FQNEAQ (reference sequence).